Following are 21 T cell receptor beta chains from one sample sequenced in a study of blood T cells in healthy people across ages. Sample-barcoded 5' priming and a J-beta primer mix drove a second PCR of about 6 to 12 cycles. TCRdb processed the 5' RACE reads anew with MiXCR; each CDR3 protein has one entry. The sample shows around 990,000 distinct CDR3 sequences, roughly two fifths of them seen only once. Sequenced sample: blood. Every receptor here comes from a man younger than 30 in good health.

This clonotype was counted only a few times. The chain carries TRBV20-1 and TRBJ2-3, with unresolved D. The CDR3 sequence is 14 residues long. V was trimmed by 0 bases and J by 5 bases, leaving 12 bases between them. The germline V gene has CDR1 DFQATT and CDR2 SNEGSKA (reference sequence). The CDR3 region has the DNA TGCAGTGCTAGAGATCAAGTTATCCGAGATACGCAGTATTTT. Its protein product is CSARDQVIRDTQYF.

This clonotype occurred a few times. The rearrangement links TRBV6-2 or TRBV6-3 to TRBJ2-7, with D possibly matching TRBD1 (5 bases). V was pared by 3 bases and J by 1 base, with 16 bases between. CDR1 and CDR2 from the germline V gene are MNHEY and SVGEGT. This CDR3 comprises 16 residues. The CDR3 region is CASSYIGRGRSYEQYF. The CDR3 DNA reads as TGTGCCAGCAGTTATATTGGAAGGGGAAGGTCCTACGAGCAGTACTTC.

The chain links TRBV5-6 to TRBJ2-5, with unresolved D. The CDR3 contains 13 residues. Trimming stripped 4 bases from V and 4 bases from J, with 11 bases between. Germline V gene sequence: CDR1 SGHDT, CDR2 YYEEEE. The CDR3 loop reads CASSPRSLETQYF. Written as DNA, the CDR3 is TGTGCCAGCAGCCCACGGTCCTTAGAGACCCAGTACTTC.

About this clonotype: Since a much larger clone is just one base distant, this may be a read error. The chain combines TRBV12-3 or TRBV12-4 with TRBJ2-7; 7 bases align to TRBD2. CDR3 length: 14 amino acids. The trim removed 3 bases at V and 4 bases at J, leaving 6 bases unmatched. The CDR3 is CASSLSGRRYEQYF. The CDR3 region has the DNA TGTGCCAGCAGTTTGTCCGGGAGGCGATACGAGCAGTACTTC.

This clonotype turned up a few times. This rearrangement joins TRBV5-5 to TRBJ2-1, with a weak D call TRBD2 (6 bases). The CDR3 contains 15 residues. Deletions cut 4 bases from V and 7 bases from J, with 18 bases between. Germline V gives CDR1 SGHKS, CDR2 YYEKEE (reference sequence). DNA of the CDR3: TGTGCCAGCAGCCCCAACCGGGACTCCACGAATGAGCAGTTCTTC. This translates into CASSPNRDSTNEQFF.

This chain uses TRBV6-2 or TRBV6-3 with TRBJ1-1; 7 nucleotides align to TRBD1. The germline CDR1 and CDR2 sequences are MNHEY and SVGEGT. V lost 7 bases to trimming and J lost 4 bases; unmatched junction nucleotides: 9. The CDR3 consists of 14 residues. CDR3 amino acids: CASTQRGQITEAFF. CDR3 nucleotides: TGTGCCAGCACCCAGCGGGGACAGATCACTGAAGCTTTCTTT.

The V and J genes are TRBV12-3 or TRBV12-4 and TRBJ2-5; no firm D call. V lost 5 bases to trimming and J lost 0 bases, with 13 bases between them. The CDR3 loop spans 15 amino acids. CDR3 DNA sequence: TGTGCCAGCAGTCCACCGGACGCCTACCAAGAGACCCAGTACTTC. Its protein is CASSPPDAYQETQYF.

This clonotype has only a few counts. This chain joins TRBV29-1 and TRBJ1-1; D is ambiguous. The CDR3 runs to 10 residues. V was shortened by 7 bases and J by 5 bases, with 8 bases between the two germline ends. Germline V CDR1 and CDR2: SQVTM, ANQGSEA. The CDR3 spells CSAPGTEAFF. The DNA of the CDR3 is TGCAGCGCACCCGGGACTGAAGCTTTCTTT.

V is TRBV7-2 and J is TRBJ2-1; D might be TRBD2 (6 bases). This CDR3 comprises 13 residues. The V end was cut by 2 bases, the J end by 8 bases, with 10 bases between. Germline CDR1 reads SGHTA; CDR2 reads FQGNSA. CDR3 amino acids: CASSLFREDEQFF. The CDR3 DNA follows: TGTGCCAGCAGCTTATTCAGGGAGGATGAGCAGTTCTTC.

V is TRBV6-5 and J is TRBJ2-5; D is ambiguous. CDR3 length: 12 amino acids. V was clipped by 7 bases and J by 11 bases, with 17 bases between them. CDR1 and CDR2 from the germline V gene are MNHEY and SVGAGI. CDR3 coding DNA: TGTGCCAGCATCTCATTTATCCATGAGCAGTACTTC. Encoded protein: CASISFIHEQYF.

This chain connects TRBV12-3 or TRBV12-4 to TRBJ1-2, with D possibly TRBD1 on 6 matching bases. V lost 4 bases to trimming and J lost 8 bases, with 14 bases between them. The CDR3 loop spans 13 amino acids. The CDR3 DNA reads TGTGCCAGCAGTTCTCAGGGGAGTGTCGGCTACACCTTC. Translation: CASSSQGSVGYTF.

The rearrangement links TRBV1 to TRBJ2-7; TRBD1, the D gene given by the table, was not confirmed from the DNA. TRBV1 is a recognized pseudogene. This CDR3 is built from 15 residues. CDR3 nucleotides: TGCACCAGCAGCCAAGAACAGGAGAGCTCCTACGAGCAGTACTTC. Translation: CTSSQEQESSYEQYF.

CDR3 DNA sequence: TGCGCCAGCAGCCCTGGATGGGACAGGACGAACTATGGCTACACCTTC. Its translation: CASSPGWDRTNYGYTF. This sequence joins TRBV5-1 and TRBJ1-2, with TRBD1 matching over 8 bases. The V and J ends lost 4 bases and 2 bases, in that order; junction bases with no gene match: 10. CDR1 is SGHRS, CDR2 YFSETQ, per germline. CDR3 size: 16 residues.

This clonotype was observed a handful of times. This sequence joins TRBV12-3 or TRBV12-4 and TRBJ1-1, with D uncertain. This CDR3 has 13 amino acids. The V end lost 3 bases, the J end lost 2 bases, and 7 bases lay between the germline ends. The CDR3 DNA reads TGTGCCAGCAGTTTTGATACTAACACTGAAGCTTTCTTT. Translating gives CASSFDTNTEAFF.

This chain links TRBV7-2 with TRBJ2-1; perhaps TRBD2 as D (6 bases). In germline, CDR1 is SGHTA, CDR2 FQGNSA. CDR3 length equals 14 residues. The ends were cut back, 6 bases at V and 7 bases at J, with 16 bases in the middle. In DNA form, the CDR3 reads TGTGCCAGCAGTCTAGGCCCTAGCGAGAATGAGCAGTTCTTC. Translated, it gives CASSLGPSENEQFF.

The gene calls are TRBV11-1 and TRBJ1-2; D is uncertain. Germline lookup yields CDR1 SGHAT and CDR2 FQDESV (reference sequence). The V end was cut by 1 base, the J end by 8 bases, with 20 bases between. The CDR3 has 16 amino acids. CDR3 coding DNA: TGTGCCAGCAGCTTAGAATATGAGACGGTTGGCTTCGGCTACACCTTC. Translation gives CASSLEYETVGFGYTF.

The chain links TRBV12-3 or TRBV12-4 to TRBJ2-2; maybe TRBD2 (5 bases). V dropped 3 bases and J dropped 1 base, with 6 bases sitting between them. There are 14 residues in the CDR3. The CDR3 protein is CASSFRGNTGELFF. The DNA for the CDR3 is TGTGCCAGCAGTTTCCGGGGGAACACCGGGGAGCTGTTTTTT.

This clonotype showed up just once. This sequence joins TRBV30 and TRBJ1-1, with a tentative D call TRBD1 (5 bases). The CDR3 length is 13 residues. V gave up 1 base and J gave up 5 bases, with 11 bases separating them. The V gene's germline CDR1 is GTSNPN and CDR2 SVGIG (reference sequence). This CDR3 is CAWSDGEGTEAFF. CDR3 in DNA: TGTGCCTGGAGTGACGGGGAGGGGACTGAAGCTTTCTTT.

This chain connects TRBV20-1 to TRBJ2-1, with D uncertain. The CDR3 spans 11 residues. Germline lookup yields CDR1 DFQATT and CDR2 SNEGSKA (reference sequence). With 2 bases removed from V and 9 bases from J, the gap between germline ends came to 8 bases. CDR3 amino acids: CSARSPVEQFF. In DNA form, the CDR3 reads TGCAGTGCTAGATCACCGGTTGAGCAGTTCTTC.

V gene TRBV9 combines with J gene TRBJ1-2; D is unclear. CDR3 length: 14 amino acids. Trimming removed 2 bases at V and 2 bases at J, with 10 bases between. Germline assignment: CDR1 SGDLS and CDR2 YYNGEE. The CDR3 bases are TGTGCCAGCAGCGTGGTGACGGGGAACTATGGCTACACCTTC. It is translated as CASSVVTGNYGYTF.

The V and J genes are TRBV20-1 and TRBJ2-3, with TRBD1 as a possible D gene (8 bases). This CDR3 region has 18 residues. Germline V CDR1 and CDR2: DFQATT, SNEGSKA (reference sequence). V was pared by 0 bases and J by 2 bases, with 21 bases between. CDR3 region: CSARDWGGWTGNTDTQYF. CDR3 bases: TGCAGTGCTAGAGATTGGGGGGGGTGGACAGGGAACACAGATACGCAGTATTTT.